This T cell receptor (beta chain) was sequenced during a study of Graves' ophthalmopathy and Graves' hyperthyroidism. For repertoire sequencing, the TCR beta CDR3 regions were amplified from RNA transcripts. HTBI primers were employed in first-round RT-PCR, then a second-round multiplex PCR followed. TCRdb re-derived calls from the multiplex PCR reads in MiXCR, one entry per CDR3 protein. The sample holds 600,000 to 950,000 distinct CDR3 sequences, approximately 40% seen once. Findings and limits, study-wide: Ophthalmopathy could be told apart from stable hyperthyroidism by a 13-signature model (around 85% sensitivity, roughly 81% specificity).

This clonotype was observed at least ten times. The antigen is unknown. Germline CDR1 and CDR2: ENHRY and SYGVKD. The V end was cut by 0 bases, the J end by 2 bases, with 10 bases between. The CDR3 is 16 residues long. This receptor was taken from an adult man with Graves' ophthalmopathy. The sample consisted of peripheral blood. The rearrangement links TRBV10-3 to TRBJ1-4; D is unclear. The CDR3 DNA reads TGTGCCATCAGTGAGTCGACCGGAGTGACTAATGAAAAACTGTTTTTT. Translating gives CAISESTGVTNEKLFF.